What follows are 9 T cell receptor beta chains derived from one specimen sequenced in a study of Siglec-9 on CD8 T cells in melanoma. Sequencing used immunoSEQ multiplex PCR; TCRdb keeps in-frame clones, though not all of them. The table shows approximately 35,000 clones, with about 86% occurring only once. The sample was Siglec-9- CD8+ T cells sorted from blood. The receptors were gathered from a human donor in good health.

The J gene is TRBJ2-3, the V gene TRBV6-5; D is perhaps TRBD2 (6 bases). The germline V gene encodes CDR1 MNHEY and CDR2 SVGAGI. V lost 0 bases, J lost 4 bases, and 11 bases lay in between. There are 15 residues in the CDR3. In nucleotides, the CDR3 is TGTGCCAGCAGTTACTCGGAGGAGGGCGCAGATACGCAGTATTTT. This gives the protein CASSYSEEGADTQYF.

The genes are TRBV7-3 and TRBJ2-7, with D perhaps TRBD1 or TRBD2 (6 bases each). V lost 5 bases and J lost 6, with 17 bases in between. Germline CDR1 SGHTA, CDR2 FQGTGA. This CDR3 contains 14 residues. The CDR3, as DNA: TGTGCCAGCAGCCCCGTAGGGGGGAGAGGCGAGCAGTACTTC. It encodes CASSPVGGRGEQYF.

The CDR3 sequence: CASGQETQYF. The CDR3 DNA sequence: TGTGCCAGCGGCCAAGAGACCCAGTACTTC. The chain couples TRBV27 to TRBJ2-5; D is unclear. The CDR3 spans 10 residues. Looked up from germline, CDR1 is MNHEY and CDR2 is SMNVEV (reference sequence). V was shortened by 8 bases and J by 1 base, with 2 bases between the two germline ends.

Here the CDR3 DNA reads TGTGCCAGCAGCGACGGGGACGCTGATACGCAGTATTTT. Translated, it gives CASSDGDADTQYF. The chain combines TRBV11-3 with TRBJ2-3; D may correspond to TRBD1 or TRBD2 (5 bases each). The CDR3 is 13 residues long. Germline-derived CDR1 and CDR2 are SGHNT and YENEEA. The V end was cut by 5 bases, the J end by 6 bases, with 12 bases between.

This rearrangement joins TRBV19 to TRBJ2-2, with TRBD1 matching over 11 bases. The CDR3 totals 14 residues. The trim removed 8 bases at V and 7 bases at J, leaving 6 bases unmatched. From germline, CDR1 is LNHDA and CDR2 SQIVND (reference sequence). As DNA, the CDR3 is TGTGCCAGTGAGGGGACAGGGGGAAGCGGGGAGCTGTTTTTT. It specifies CASEGTGGSGELFF. The full variable domain, with the rest looked up from reference TRBV19 and TRBJ2-2, is DGGITQSPKYLFRKEGQNVTLSCEQNLNHDAMYWYRQDPGQGLRLIYYSQIVNDFQKGDIAEGYSVSREKKESFPLTVTSAQKNPTAFYLCASEGTGGSGELFFGEGSRLTVL.

The V and J genes are TRBV5-4 and TRBJ2-1, with 9 bases that match TRBD1. With V trimmed by 3 bases and J by 0 bases, 4 bases remained unmatched. The CDR3 loop spans 16 amino acids. The V gene's germline CDR1 is SGHNT and CDR2 YYREEE (reference sequence). Here the CDR3 reads CASSWGQGFSYNEQFF. Written as DNA, the CDR3 is TGTGCCAGCAGCTGGGGACAGGGTTTCTCCTACAATGAGCAGTTCTTC.

V usage is TRBV6-6 and J usage is TRBJ1-1, with D tentatively TRBD1 (6 bases). This CDR3 spans 14 amino acids. Trimming stripped 6 bases from V and 0 bases from J, with 11 bases between. Germline CDR1 and CDR2: MNHNY and SVGAGI (reference sequence). CDR3 DNA: TGTGCCAGCAGCCTAGGACAGTTGAACACTGAAGCTTTCTTT. Its protein is CASSLGQLNTEAFF.

This clone came up a few times. The chain has TRBV2 and TRBJ1-1; 7 bases align to TRBD1. The CDR3 has 14 residues. The germline V gene encodes CDR1 SNHLY and CDR2 FYNNEI. Unmatched junction bases numbered 1, after V lost 2 bases and J lost 1 base. This CDR3 reads CASSEQGENTEAFF. The CDR3 DNA sequence: TGTGCCAGCAGTGAACAGGGGGAGAACACTGAAGCTTTCTTT.

The gene calls are TRBV11-2 and TRBJ1-2, with 8 bases that match TRBD1. The CDR3 loop spans 16 amino acids. Germline CDR1 reads SGHAT; CDR2 reads FQNNGV. After removal of 4 bases from V and 4 bases from J, the junction contained 11 bases not matched to a gene. The CDR3 DNA sequence: TGTGCCAGCAGCTCGCTTAAGCGGACAGGGCGCTATGGCTACACCTTC. Encoded protein: CASSSLKRTGRYGYTF.